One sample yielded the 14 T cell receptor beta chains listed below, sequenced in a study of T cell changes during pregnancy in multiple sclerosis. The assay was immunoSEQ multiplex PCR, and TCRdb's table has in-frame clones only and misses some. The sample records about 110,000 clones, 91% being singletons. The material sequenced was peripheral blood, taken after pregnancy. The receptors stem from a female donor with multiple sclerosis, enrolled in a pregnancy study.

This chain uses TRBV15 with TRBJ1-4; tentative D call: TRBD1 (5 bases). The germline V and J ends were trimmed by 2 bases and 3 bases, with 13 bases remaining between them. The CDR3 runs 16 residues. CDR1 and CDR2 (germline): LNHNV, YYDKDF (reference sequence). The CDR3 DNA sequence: TGTGCCACCAGCAGACTCCAGGGCGTAGCTAATGAAAAACTGTTTTTT. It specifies CATSRLQGVANEKLFF.

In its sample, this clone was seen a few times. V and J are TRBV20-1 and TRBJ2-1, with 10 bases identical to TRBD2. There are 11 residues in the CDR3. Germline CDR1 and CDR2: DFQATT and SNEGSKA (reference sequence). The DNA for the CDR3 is TGCAGCCGGACTAGCGGTAATGAGCAGTTCTTC. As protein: CSRTSGNEQFF.

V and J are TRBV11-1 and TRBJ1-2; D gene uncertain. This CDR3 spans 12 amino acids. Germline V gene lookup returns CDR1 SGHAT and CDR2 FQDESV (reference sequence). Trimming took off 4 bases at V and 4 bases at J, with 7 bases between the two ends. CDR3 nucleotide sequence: TGTGCCAGCAGCTCAAACAGCTATGGCTACACCTTC. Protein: CASSSNSYGYTF.

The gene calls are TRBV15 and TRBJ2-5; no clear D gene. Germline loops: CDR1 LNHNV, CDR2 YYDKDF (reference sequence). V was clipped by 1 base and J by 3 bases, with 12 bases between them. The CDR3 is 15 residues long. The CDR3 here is CATSRVDDTEETQYF. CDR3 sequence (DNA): TGTGCCACCAGCAGAGTTGACGACACAGAAGAGACCCAGTACTTC.

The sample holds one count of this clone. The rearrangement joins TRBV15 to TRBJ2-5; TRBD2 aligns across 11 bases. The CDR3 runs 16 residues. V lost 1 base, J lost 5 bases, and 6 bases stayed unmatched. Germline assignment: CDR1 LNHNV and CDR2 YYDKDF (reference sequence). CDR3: CATSRGSGGGLETQYF. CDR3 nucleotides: TGTGCCACCAGCAGAGGTAGCGGGGGGGGTCTGGAGACCCAGTACTTC.

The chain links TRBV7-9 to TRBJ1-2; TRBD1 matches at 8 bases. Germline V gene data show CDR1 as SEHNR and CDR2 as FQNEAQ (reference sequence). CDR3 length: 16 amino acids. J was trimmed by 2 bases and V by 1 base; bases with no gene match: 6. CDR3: CASSLGGTGTNYGYTF. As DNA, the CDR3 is TGTGCCAGCAGCTTAGGTGGGACAGGAACCAACTATGGCTACACCTTC. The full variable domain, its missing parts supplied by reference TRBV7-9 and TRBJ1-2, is DTGVSQNPRHKITKRGQNVTFRCDPISEHNRLYWYRQTLGQGPEFLTYFQNEAQLEKSRLLSDRFSAERPKGSFSTLEIQRTEQGDSAMYLCASSLGGTGTNYGYTFGSGTRLTVV.

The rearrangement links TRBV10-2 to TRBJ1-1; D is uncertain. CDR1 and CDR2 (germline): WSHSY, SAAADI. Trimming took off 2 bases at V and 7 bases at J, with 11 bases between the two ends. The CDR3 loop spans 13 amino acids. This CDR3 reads CASSEEQSNEAFF. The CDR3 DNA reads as TGCGCCAGCAGTGAGGAACAGTCCAATGAAGCTTTCTTT.

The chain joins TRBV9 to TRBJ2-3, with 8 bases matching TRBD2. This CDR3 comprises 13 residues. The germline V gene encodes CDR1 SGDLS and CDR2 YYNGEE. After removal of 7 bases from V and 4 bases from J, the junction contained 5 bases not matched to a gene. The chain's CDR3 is CASAGGYADTQYF. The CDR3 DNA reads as TGTGCCAGCGCGGGGGGATATGCAGATACGCAGTATTTT.

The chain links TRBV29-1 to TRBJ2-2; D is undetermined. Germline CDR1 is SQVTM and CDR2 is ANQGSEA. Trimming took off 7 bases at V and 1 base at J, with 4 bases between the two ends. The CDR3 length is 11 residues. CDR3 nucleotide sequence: TGCAGCGCGGGGAACACCGGGGAGCTGTTTTTT. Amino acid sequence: CSAGNTGELFF.

The CDR3 DNA follows: TGTGCCAGCTCACCAGGGACGGGAGAGAATTCACCCCTCCACTTT. Its translation: CASSPGTGENSPLHF. The chain employs TRBV18 and TRBJ1-6; possibly TRBD1 for D (5 bases). Deletions cut 2 bases from V and 7 bases from J, with 12 bases between. The CDR3 covers 15 residues. Germline CDR1 reads KGHSH; CDR2 reads LQKENI.

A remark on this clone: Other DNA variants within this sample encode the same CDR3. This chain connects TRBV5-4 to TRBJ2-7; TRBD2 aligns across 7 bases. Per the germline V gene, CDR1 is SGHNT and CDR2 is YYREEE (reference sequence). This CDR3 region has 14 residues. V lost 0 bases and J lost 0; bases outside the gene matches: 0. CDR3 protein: CASSLAGGSYEQYF. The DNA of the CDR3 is TGTGCCAGCAGCTTGGCGGGGGGCTCCTACGAGCAGTACTTC.

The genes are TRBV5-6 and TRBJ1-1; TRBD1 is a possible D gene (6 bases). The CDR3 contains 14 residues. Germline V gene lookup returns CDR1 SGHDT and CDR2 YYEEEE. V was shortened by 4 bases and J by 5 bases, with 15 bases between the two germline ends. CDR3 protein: CASSPGQLLTEAFF. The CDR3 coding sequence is TGTGCCAGCAGCCCCGGACAGCTTCTAACTGAAGCTTTCTTT.

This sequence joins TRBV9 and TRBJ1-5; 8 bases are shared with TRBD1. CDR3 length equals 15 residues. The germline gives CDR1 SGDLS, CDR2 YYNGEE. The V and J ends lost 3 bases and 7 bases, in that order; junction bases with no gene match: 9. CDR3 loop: CASSEGSTGGQPQHF. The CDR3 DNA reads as TGTGCCAGCAGCGAGGGATCCACAGGGGGACAGCCCCAGCATTTT. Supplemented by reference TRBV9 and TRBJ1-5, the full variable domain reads DSGVTQTPKHLITATGQRVTLRCSPRSGDLSVYWYQQSLDQGLQFLIQYYNGEERAKGNILERFSAQQFPDLHSELNLSSLELGDSALYFCASSEGSTGGQPQHFGDGTRLSIL.

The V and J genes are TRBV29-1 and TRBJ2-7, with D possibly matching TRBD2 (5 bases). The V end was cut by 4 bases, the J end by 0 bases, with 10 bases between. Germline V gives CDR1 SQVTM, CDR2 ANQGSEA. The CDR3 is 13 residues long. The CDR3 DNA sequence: TGCAGCGTTGTCGGGGAGAGCTCCTACGAGCAGTACTTC. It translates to CSVVGESSYEQYF.